This TCR beta chain is from a study of control samples from healthy donors and cancer patients. Produced via immunoSEQ multiplex PCR; TCRdb's table is partial and in-frame only. The data show roughly 150,000 clones, around 88% seen once. From germline, CDR1 is LGHNA and CDR2 YSLEER. V was trimmed by 0 bases and J by 1 base, leaving 15 bases between them. There are 18 residues in the CDR3. Sequencing was done on a sample of blood. This clonotype originated in a man aged 18 to 30 in good health. V usage is TRBV4-3 and J usage is TRBJ2-2; D tentatively reads TRBD1 or TRBD2 (5 bases each). The CDR3: CASSQEPGATLNTGELFF. Here the CDR3 DNA reads TGCGCCAGCAGCCAAGAACCCGGGGCAACGCTGAACACCGGGGAGCTGTTTTTT.